This T cell receptor beta chain was sequenced during a study of neurological immune-mediated disorders. Study-wide points: The most TCR clonal expansion was seen in HTLV-1-associated myelopathy, whereas the least was seen in multiple sclerosis, below the level in healthy controls.

The CDR3 length is 14 residues. Trimming removed 6 bases at V and 5 bases at J, with 17 bases between. The germline gives CDR1 ENHRY, CDR2 SYGVKD. This clonotype was counted ten times or more. Antigen: not known. The study built unsorted libraries from 2 million PBMCs kept at -80 C. 5'RACE generated cDNA with 10-nucleotide random UMIs. One entry per CDR3 protein results from TCRdb running MiXCR on the 5' RACE reads. Among tens of thousands of distinct CDR3 sequences listed, less than 5% were seen once. This sequence joins TRBV10-3 and TRBJ2-7; D could derive from TRBD1 or TRBD2 (5 bases each). Sequencing input: PBMCs. This TCR derives from a man between 25 and 39 years old with multiple sclerosis. DNA for the CDR3: TGTGCCATCAGGCCCGAGGGGAACCGTCACGAGCAGTACTTC. It specifies CAIRPEGNRHEQYF.